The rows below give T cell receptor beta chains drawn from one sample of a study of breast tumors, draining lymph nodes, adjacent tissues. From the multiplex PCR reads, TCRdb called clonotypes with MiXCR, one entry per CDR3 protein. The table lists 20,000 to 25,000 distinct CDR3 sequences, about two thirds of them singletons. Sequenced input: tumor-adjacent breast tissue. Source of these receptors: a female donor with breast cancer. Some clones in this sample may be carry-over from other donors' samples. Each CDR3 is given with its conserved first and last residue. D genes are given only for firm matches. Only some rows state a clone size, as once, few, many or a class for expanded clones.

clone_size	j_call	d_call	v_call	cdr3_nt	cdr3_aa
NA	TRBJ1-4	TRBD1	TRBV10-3	TGTGCCATCAGCCGGGACAGGGAAAAACTGTTTTTT	CAISRDREKLFF
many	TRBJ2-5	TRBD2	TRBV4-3	TGCGCCAGCAGCCAAGCCCTAGCGGGAGGGGAGACCCAGTACTTC	CASSQALAGGETQYF
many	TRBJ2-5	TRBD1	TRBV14	TGTGCCAGCAGCCCGTATTACAGGGGTCCGGAGACCCCGTACTTC	CASSPYYRGPETPYF
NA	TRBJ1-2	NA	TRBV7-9	TGTGCCAGCAGTTCCGGATACTATGACTACACCTTC	CASSSGYYDYTF
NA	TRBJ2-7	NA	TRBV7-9	TGTGCCACCTCCCGGGGATACGAGCAGTACTTC	CATSRGYEQYF
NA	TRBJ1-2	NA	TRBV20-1	TGCAGTGCTAGCTTTTCGGGGGGCGCGGGTGGCTACACCTTC	CSASFSGGAGGYTF
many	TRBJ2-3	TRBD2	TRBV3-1	TGTGCCAGCAGCTCAGAGCGGGGGGGCACAGATACGCAGTATTTT	CASSSERGGTDTQYF
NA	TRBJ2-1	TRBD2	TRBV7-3	TGTGCCAGCAGCTCCGGACTAGGTGAGCAGTTCTTC	CASSSGLGEQFF
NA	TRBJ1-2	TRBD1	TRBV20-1	TGCAGTGCTAGAAGGGACAGGGAGTCGGGCTACACCTTC	CSARRDRESGYTF
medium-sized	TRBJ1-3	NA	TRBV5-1	TGCGCCAGCAGCTCGGGATCCCTCTTCGCTAGCTCTGGAAACACCATATATTTT	CASSSGSLFASSGNTIYF
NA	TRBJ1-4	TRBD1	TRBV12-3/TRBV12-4	TGTGCCAGCAGTTTGGGGACAGGGGAATATGTAAAACTGTTTTTT	CASSLGTGEYVKLFF
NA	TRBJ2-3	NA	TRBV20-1	TGCAGTGCTAGACCCCCCCAGCGGAGCACAGATACGCAGTATTTT	CSARPPQRSTDTQYF
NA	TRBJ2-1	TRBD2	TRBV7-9	TGTGCCAGCAGCCCTATGGGGGGGTTGTCTGAGCAGTTCTTC	CASSPMGGLSEQFF
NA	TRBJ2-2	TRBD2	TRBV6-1	TGTGCCAGCAAAAAAGCGGGAGCTGCCGGGGAGCTGTTTTTT	CASKKAGAAGELFF
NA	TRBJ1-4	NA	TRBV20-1	TGCAGTGCGGAGGGGGAATATAATGAAAAACTGTTTTTT	CSAEGEYNEKLFF
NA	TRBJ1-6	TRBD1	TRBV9	TGTGCCAGCAGCTCCACAGGGGGCGCGGGCGGGTCACCCCTCCACTTT	CASSSTGGAGGSPLHF
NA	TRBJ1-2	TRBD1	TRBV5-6	TGTGCCAGCAGCTACGGGACAGGGGTTAATGGCTACACCTTC	CASSYGTGVNGYTF